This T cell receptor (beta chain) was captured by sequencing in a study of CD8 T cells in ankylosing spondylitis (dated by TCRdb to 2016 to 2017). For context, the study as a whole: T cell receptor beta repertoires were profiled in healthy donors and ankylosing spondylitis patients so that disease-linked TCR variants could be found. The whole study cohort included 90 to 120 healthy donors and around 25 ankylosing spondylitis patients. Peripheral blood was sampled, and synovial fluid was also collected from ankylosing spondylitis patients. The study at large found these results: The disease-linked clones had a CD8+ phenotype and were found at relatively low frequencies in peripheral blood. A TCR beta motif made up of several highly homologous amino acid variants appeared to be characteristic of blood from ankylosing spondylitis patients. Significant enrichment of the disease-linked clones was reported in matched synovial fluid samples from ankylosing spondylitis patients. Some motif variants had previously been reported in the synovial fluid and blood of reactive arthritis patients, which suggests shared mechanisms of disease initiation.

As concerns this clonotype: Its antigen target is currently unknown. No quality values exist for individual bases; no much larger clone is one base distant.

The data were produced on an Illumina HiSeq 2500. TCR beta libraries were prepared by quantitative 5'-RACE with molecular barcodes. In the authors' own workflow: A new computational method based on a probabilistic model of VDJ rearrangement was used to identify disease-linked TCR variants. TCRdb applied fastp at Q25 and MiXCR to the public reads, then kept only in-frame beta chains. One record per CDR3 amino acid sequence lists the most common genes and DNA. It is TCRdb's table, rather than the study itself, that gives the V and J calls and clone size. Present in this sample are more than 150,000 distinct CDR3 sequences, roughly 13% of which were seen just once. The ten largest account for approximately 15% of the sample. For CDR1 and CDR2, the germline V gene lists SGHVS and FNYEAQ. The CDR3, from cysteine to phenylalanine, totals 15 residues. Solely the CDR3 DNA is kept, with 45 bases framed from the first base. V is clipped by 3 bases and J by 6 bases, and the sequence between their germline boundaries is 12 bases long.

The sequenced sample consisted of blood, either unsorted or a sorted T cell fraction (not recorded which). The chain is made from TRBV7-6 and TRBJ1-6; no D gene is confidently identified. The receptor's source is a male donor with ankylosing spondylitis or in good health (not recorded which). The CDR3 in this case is CASSLDGLGNSPLHF. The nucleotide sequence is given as TGTGCCAGCAGCTTGGACGGACTGGGTAATTCACCCCTCCACTTT.